Listed below are T cell receptor beta chains from one sample, sequenced in a study of blood T cell repertoires in COVID-19. Data came from immunoSEQ multiplex PCR; TCRdb stores just in-frame clones and leaves some out. The sample has about 440,000 clones; roughly 87% are singletons. The sample taken for sequencing was PBMCs or T cells enriched from blood (not recorded which). The source is a woman between 18 and 30 years old with acute COVID-19. CDR3s include the opening cysteine and the closing phenylalanine or tryptophan. A D gene is named only where the DNA matches it firmly. Rows may omit the clone size; those that give it use once, few, many or a size class.

DNA | CDR3 | J | D | V | size
TGTGCCAGCAGTTTCCAGTCTTCAACTAACTATGGCTACACCTTC | CASSFQSSTNYGYTF | TRBJ1-2 | NA | TRBV28 | NA
TGTGCCAGCAGCTTTATAGTAGGGGGCAGTTCACCCCTCCACTTT | CASSFIVGGSSPLHF | TRBJ1-6 | TRBD1 | TRBV7-9 | NA
TGTGCCAGTAGTATTCTTATCGGACAGGGTCGCACAGATACGCAGTATTTT | CASSILIGQGRTDTQYF | TRBJ2-3 | TRBD1 | TRBV19 | NA
TGTGCCAGCAGCGATGGGACTAGCGGGAGGGCAGATACGCAGTATTTT | CASSDGTSGRADTQYF | TRBJ2-3 | TRBD2 | TRBV9 | NA
TGTGCCAGCAGCCGACTAGCGGGGGGAGAGTACAATGAGCAGTTCTTC | CASSRLAGGEYNEQFF | TRBJ2-1 | TRBD2 | TRBV14 | NA
TGTGCCTGGAGTCGGACAGGGCGTAATCAGCCCCAGCATTTT | CAWSRTGRNQPQHF | TRBJ1-5 | TRBD1 | TRBV30 | NA
TGTGCCAGCAGTCCGGGACTAGCGCGAGTGCGGTCCTACAATGAGCAGTTCTTC | CASSPGLARVRSYNEQFF | TRBJ2-1 | TRBD2 | TRBV6-2/TRBV6-3 | NA
TGTGCCAGCAGCTCCCTCCTCCGCGGGGGTGTTAATGAAAAACTGTTTTTT | CASSSLLRGGVNEKLFF | TRBJ1-4 | NA | TRBV7-9 | NA
TGCGCCAGCAGCGCTGAAAGGGAGGGCGGCTACACCTTC | CASSAEREGGYTF | TRBJ1-2 | NA | TRBV5-1 | NA
TGTGCCACCAGCAGAGTTCGCGGGAGCTCCTACGAGCAGTACTTC | CATSRVRGSSYEQYF | TRBJ2-7 | TRBD2 | TRBV15 | once
TGCGCCAGCAGCTTGGTGTCCAGGCCCTACGAGCAGTACTTC | CASSLVSRPYEQYF | TRBJ2-7 | NA | TRBV5-1 | NA
TGTGCCAGCAGGGGAGGGGAGGACTATGGCTACACCTTC | CASRGGEDYGYTF | TRBJ1-2 | NA | TRBV2 | NA
TGTGCCAGCAGCTTGGAGCGGGGCCAATTTTACGAGCAGTACTTC | CASSLERGQFYEQYF | TRBJ2-7 | TRBD2 | TRBV5-4 | NA
TGCGCCAGCAGCTTGCGGCAGCGGAGCTCTGGAAACACCATATATTTT | CASSLRQRSSGNTIYF | TRBJ1-3 | NA | TRBV5-1 | NA
TGTGCCAGCAGAAATAGACAGGGCACAGATACGCAGTATTTT | CASRNRQGTDTQYF | TRBJ2-3 | NA | TRBV5-8 | few
TGCGCCAGCGGGTCTGCTAGCGCCCACCAAGAGACCCAGTACTTC | CASGSASAHQETQYF | TRBJ2-5 | NA | TRBV10-2 | NA
TGTGCTAGTGGTTTGTATCCAGGGGGAGGTACTGAAGCTTTCTTT | CASGLYPGGGTEAFF | TRBJ1-1 | TRBD1 | TRBV12-5 | few
TGTGCCAGCAGTGAACTGAGGGTAAGCTCCTACAATGAGCAGTTCTTC | CASSELRVSSYNEQFF | TRBJ2-1 | NA | TRBV2 | NA
TGTGCCAGCAGTTTAGCCCTAGCAGGCGAGCAGTACTTC | CASSLALAGEQYF | TRBJ2-7 | NA | TRBV28 | NA
TGTGCCATCAGGGGGACAGGGGATTCACCCCTCCACTTT | CAIRGTGDSPLHF | TRBJ1-6 | TRBD1 | TRBV10-3 | many
TGTGCCAGTAGTACCCCCGGACAGTTTTACGAGCAGTACTTC | CASSTPGQFYEQYF | TRBJ2-7 | NA | TRBV19 | NA
TGCGCCAGCAGTGAGTCAGGAAGTTTCGGGTACGAGCAGTACTTC | CASSESGSFGYEQYF | TRBJ2-7 | NA | TRBV10-2 | NA
TGTGCCAGCAGTGAATATCGTAGCAATCAGCCCCAGCATTTT | CASSEYRSNQPQHF | TRBJ1-5 | NA | TRBV25-1 | NA
TGTGCCAGCAGCTATGGGGCGGGGAACACAGATACGCAGTATTTT | CASSYGAGNTDTQYF | TRBJ2-3 | NA | TRBV11-3 | NA
TGTGCCAGCAGAAGAGGAGAGCAGTACTTC | CASRRGEQYF | TRBJ2-7 | NA | TRBV2 | NA